The 26 T cell receptor beta chains below all came from one sample that was sequenced in a study of T-cell memory formation after mild COVID-19. TCRdb redid the calling of the 5' RACE reads with MiXCR, one entry per CDR3 protein. The sample shows more than 35,000 distinct CDR3 sequences, about a tenth of them seen only once. Source material: PBMCs or a T cell subset sorted from them (not recorded which). These receptors were taken from an adult woman who had mild COVID-19 (a few samples of this study predate the infection). Cell type and time point are not known.

This clonotype came up a few times. This rearrangement joins TRBV6-5 to TRBJ2-7, with unresolved D. Germline CDR1 MNHEY, CDR2 SVGAGI. The CDR3 sequence is 15 residues long. The V and J ends lost 9 bases and 3 bases respectively, with 21 bases between them. The CDR3 loop reads CASQKTALPYYEQYF. The CDR3 DNA sequence: TGTGCCAGTCAAAAAACAGCCTTGCCATACTACGAGCAGTACTTC.

The chain has TRBV21-1 and TRBJ2-1; the listed D gene, TRBD2, was not tested against the DNA. TRBV21-1 is designated a pseudogene. CDR3 length: 16 amino acids. Here the CDR3 DNA reads TGTGCCAGCAGCAAATTCGGGACTAGGGATTACAATGAGCAGTTCTTC. Translated, it gives CASSKFGTRDYNEQFF.

This clonotype showed up just a few times. The gene calls are TRBV20-1 and TRBJ2-7; 7 bases are a match to TRBD1. The CDR3 covers 13 residues. After removal of 5 bases from V and 1 base from J, the junction contained 5 bases not matched to a gene. Per the germline V gene, CDR1 is DFQATT and CDR2 is SNEGSKA (reference sequence). The CDR3 here is CSAYRQGSYEQYF. DNA of the CDR3: TGCAGTGCTTACAGACAGGGATCCTACGAGCAGTACTTC.

The V gene is TRBV7-9, the J gene TRBJ2-1; no clear D. V lost 1 base to trimming and J lost 9 bases, with 10 bases between them. Germline-derived CDR1 and CDR2 are SEHNR and FQNEAQ (reference sequence). This CDR3 region has 13 residues. The CDR3 region is CASSLGPIREQFF. The CDR3 DNA sequence: TGTGCCAGCAGCTTAGGGCCAATTCGTGAGCAGTTCTTC.

This clonotype showed up just a few times. This sequence joins TRBV24-1 and TRBJ1-3; unclear D gene. CDR1 is KGHDR and CDR2 is SFDVKD in the germline V gene. V was pared by 4 bases and J by 2 bases, with 11 bases between. The CDR3 spans 15 residues. The CDR3 is CATSDAEETGNTIYF. The CDR3 DNA is TGTGCCACCAGTGACGCAGAGGAGACTGGAAACACCATATATTTT.

This clonotype was picked up many times. The chain uses TRBV7-9 and TRBJ2-7; unclear D gene. The germline gives CDR1 SEHNR, CDR2 FQNEAQ (reference sequence). V shed 1 base and J shed 0 bases, with 10 bases lying between them. The CDR3 covers 15 residues. In DNA, the CDR3 is TGTGCCAGCAGCTTAGGCGCCGGGCCCTCCTACGAGCAGTACTTC. It yields the protein CASSLGAGPSYEQYF.

This clonotype was picked up one time. The rearrangement uses TRBV5-1 and TRBJ1-1, with unresolved D. This CDR3 has 13 residues. In germline, CDR1 is SGHRS, CDR2 YFSETQ. The ends were cut back, 4 bases at V and 3 bases at J, with 10 bases in the middle. Here the CDR3 reads CASSTSSHTEAFF. The CDR3 DNA reads TGCGCCAGCAGCACTAGCAGTCACACTGAAGCTTTCTTT.

The J gene is TRBJ1-5, the V gene TRBV6-1, with 8 bases matching TRBD1. The junction had 1 base not matched to a gene; V was cut back by 5 bases and J by 4 bases. The V gene's germline CDR1 is MNHNS and CDR2 SASEGT. The CDR3 is made up of 13 amino acids. The CDR3 DNA sequence: TGTGCCAGCAGTCGACAGGGGAATCAGCCCCAGCATTTT. Its protein is CASSRQGNQPQHF.

A few counts support this clonotype. J is TRBJ2-7 and V is TRBV28; no clear D. V was trimmed by 2 bases and J by 6 bases, leaving 8 bases between them. There are 12 residues in the CDR3. Germline V CDR1 and CDR2: MDHEN, SYDVKM. The CDR3 bases are TGTGCCAGCAGTTTAGTATCTAGCGAGCAGTACTTC. It specifies CASSLVSSEQYF.

This clonotype has a count of ten or more. The chain recombines TRBV7-2 with TRBJ2-2; 9 nucleotides align to TRBD1. This CDR3 comprises 14 residues. Germline V CDR1 and CDR2: SGHTA, FQGNSA. V trimming: 5 bases; J trimming: 5 bases; junction bases outside the gene matches: 3. The CDR3 protein is CASSPGQGTGELFF. Here the CDR3 DNA reads TGTGCCAGCAGCCCAGGACAGGGGACCGGGGAGCTGTTTTTT.

This clonotype came up a few times. This chain connects TRBV20-1 to TRBJ2-1; D is ambiguous. The germline V gene encodes CDR1 DFQATT and CDR2 SNEGSKA (reference sequence). The CDR3 contains 16 residues. V lost 0 bases and J 0 bases, leaving 12 bases between the germline ends. The CDR3: CSARDVGKRSYNEQFF. The CDR3 bases are TGCAGTGCTAGAGATGTAGGGAAACGCTCCTACAATGAGCAGTTCTTC.

The chain has TRBV14 and TRBJ2-1, with 7 nucleotides matching TRBD2. Germline CDR1 reads SGHDN; CDR2 reads FVKESK. With 1 base clipped from V and 14 bases from J, the junction kept 8 bases outside the gene matches. This CDR3 comprises 13 residues. The CDR3 DNA sequence: TGTGCCAGCAGCCAAGGAGTTCTAGCGGTGAAGTTCTTC. This gives the protein CASSQGVLAVKFF.

V usage is TRBV15 and J usage is TRBJ2-7; maybe TRBD2 (6 bases). The CDR3 has 16 residues. Germline V gene sequence: CDR1 LNHNV, CDR2 YYDKDF (reference sequence). V gave up 1 base and J gave up 0 bases, with 13 bases separating them. The CDR3 region is CATSRVRSGSSYEQYF. The CDR3 bases are TGTGCCACCAGCAGAGTACGTTCCGGGAGCTCCTACGAGCAGTACTTC.

This clonotype appeared many times. The genes are TRBV4-1 and TRBJ2-1; 14 bases agree with TRBD2. J lost 4 bases, V lost 4 bases, and 9 bases had no gene match. Germline values: CDR1 MGHRA, CDR2 YSYEKL. The CDR3 extends over 18 amino acids. CDR3 sequence reads: CASSPLGLAGGGYNEQFF. In nucleotides, the CDR3 is TGCGCCAGCAGCCCCCTCGGACTAGCGGGAGGAGGTTACAATGAGCAGTTCTTC.

This clonotype was seen repeatedly, ten times or more. The DNA of the CDR3 is TGTGCCAGCAGCTTAGGGAGCACCGAGCAGTTCTTC. Protein sequence: CASSLGSTEQFF. The chain couples TRBV5-4 to TRBJ2-1; a possible D gene is TRBD2 (5 bases). This CDR3 contains 12 residues. Trimming stripped 2 bases from V and 10 bases from J, with 10 bases between. Per germline, CDR1 SGHNT and CDR2 YYREEE (reference sequence).

This clonotype is medium-sized. CDR3 sequence reads: CASSYSTDLGGTQYF. DNA of the CDR3: TGTGCCAGCAGTTACTCAACAGATCTCGGGGGGACCCAGTACTTC. The rearrangement uses TRBV6-5 and TRBJ2-5; TRBD2 might be the D (6 bases). This CDR3 region has 15 residues. Germline V lookup: CDR1 MNHEY, CDR2 SVGAGI. V was cut by 0 bases and J by 7 bases, with 15 bases left in between.

The rearrangement links TRBV20-1 to TRBJ2-7; D might be TRBD2 (6 bases). The V gene lost 5 bases and the J gene lost 2 bases, with 13 bases spanning the gap. Germline CDR1 reads DFQATT; CDR2 reads SNEGSKA (reference sequence). The CDR3 consists of 13 residues. This chain's CDR3 is CSAHSGSTYEQYF. The DNA of the CDR3 is TGCAGTGCTCACAGCGGGTCGACCTACGAGCAGTACTTC.

This clonotype was found many times. The rearrangement links TRBV4-1 to TRBJ2-7; D uncertain. Germline V gives CDR1 MGHRA, CDR2 YSYEKL. V shed 3 bases and J shed 2 bases, with 14 bases lying between them. The CDR3 contains 15 residues. This chain's CDR3 is CASSHTASPAYEQYF. CDR3 DNA sequence: TGCGCCAGCAGCCACACAGCTTCTCCCGCCTACGAGCAGTACTTC.

This clonotype was recorded only once. The chain has TRBV6-1 and TRBJ1-4; TRBD1 is a possible D gene (6 bases). The V and J ends lost 8 bases and 0 bases respectively, with 10 bases between them. The germline CDR1 and CDR2 sequences are MNHNS and SASEGT. The CDR3 covers 14 residues. The CDR3 DNA is TGTGCCAGCGGCAGACAGGCAACTAATGAAAAACTGTTTTTT. Protein product: CASGRQATNEKLFF.

This chain links TRBV5-1 with TRBJ2-7; TRBD1 might be the D (6 bases). The CDR3 extends over 15 amino acids. V shed 3 bases and J shed 0 bases, with 13 bases lying between them. The germline V gene encodes CDR1 SGHRS and CDR2 YFSETQ. The CDR3 is CASSSGQSYSYEQYF. CDR3 nucleotide sequence: TGCGCCAGCAGCTCCGGACAGTCCTACTCCTACGAGCAGTACTTC.

This clonotype showed up just a few times. The rearrangement links TRBV30 to TRBJ1-2; perhaps TRBD1 as D (5 bases). The CDR3 sequence is 12 residues long. V shed 2 bases and J shed 5 bases, with 9 bases lying between them. The germline V gene has CDR1 GTSNPN and CDR2 SVGIG (reference sequence). The CDR3 DNA sequence: TGTGCCTGGAGTCGGCAGGGATATGGCTACACCTTC. Translating it yields CAWSRQGYGYTF.

This rearrangement joins TRBV5-4 to TRBJ1-6; no firm D call. V was clipped by 4 bases and J by 9 bases, with 8 bases between them. Germline V lookup: CDR1 SGHNT, CDR2 YYREEE (reference sequence). This CDR3 comprises 12 residues. Here the CDR3 DNA reads TGTGCCAGCAGCCCCTACGGTTCACCCCTCCACTTT. Its protein product is CASSPYGSPLHF.

This clonotype turned up a few times. The V gene is TRBV14, the J gene TRBJ1-1, with 8 bases lining up with TRBD1. CDR3 length: 12 residues. In germline, CDR1 is SGHDN, CDR2 FVKESK. The CDR3 spells CATGVSFTEAFF. The DNA of the CDR3 is TGTGCGACAGGGGTGAGTTTCACTGAAGCTTTCTTT.

The chain joins TRBV20-1 to TRBJ2-7, with TRBD1 identical over 9 bases. V gave up 6 bases and J gave up 2 bases; unmatched junction bases: 5. This CDR3 region has 13 residues. Germline assignment: CDR1 DFQATT and CDR2 SNEGSKA (reference sequence). In DNA, the CDR3 is TGCAGTGCAGCGGGACAGGGTACCTACGAGCAGTACTTC. It encodes CSAAGQGTYEQYF.

This clonotype was counted at least ten times. The chain combines TRBV9 with TRBJ2-2; D unclear. The germline V gene encodes CDR1 SGDLS and CDR2 YYNGEE. The CDR3 extends over 13 amino acids. Trimming pared 4 bases from V and 4 bases from J, leaving 8 bases between. For the CDR3, the DNA is TGTGCCAGCAGCACCCGTCCCACCGGGGAGCTGTTTTTT. Translated: CASSTRPTGELFF.

This clonotype occurred many times. This chain uses TRBV9 with TRBJ2-3; TRBD1 agrees at 7 bases. The V gene end was trimmed by 4 bases and the J gene end by 1 base; junction bases not matched to a gene: 6. Germline loops: CDR1 SGDLS, CDR2 YYNGEE. CDR3 size: 15 residues. The CDR3 here is CASSPGTVGTDTQYF. The CDR3 DNA sequence: TGTGCCAGCAGCCCGGGGACAGTTGGCACAGATACGCAGTATTTT.